Below are 24 T cell receptor beta chains sequenced from a single sample in a study of blood T cell repertoires in COVID-19. The data were produced by immunoSEQ multiplex PCR, yet TCRdb's version contains in-frame clones alone and is incomplete. This sample has roughly 7,100 clones, with about nine tenths found just once. Sequencing was carried out using peripheral blood. The source of these receptors is a man aged 65 to 85 with active COVID-19.

This clone appeared once. The rearrangement joins TRBV3-1 (or the pseudogene TRBV3-2) to TRBJ2-1; 7 bases are shared with TRBD2. The J segment lost 5 bases and the V segment lost 4 bases, leaving 5 bases of the junction unmatched. The CDR3 runs 14 residues. CDR1 is LGHDT, CDR2 YNNKEL, per germline (reference sequence). The CDR3 protein is CASSLSGANNEQFF. CDR3 DNA sequence: TGTGCCAGCAGCCTAAGCGGGGCCAACAATGAGCAGTTCTTC.

The chain is built from TRBV2 and TRBJ2-3, with D unclear. The CDR3 sequence is 13 residues long. The V gene's germline CDR1 is SNHLY and CDR2 FYNNEI. V was trimmed by 4 bases and J by 2 bases, leaving 7 bases between them. CDR3 residues: CASSGDFTDTQYF. The CDR3 DNA sequence: TGTGCCAGCAGTGGAGACTTCACAGATACGCAGTATTTT.

The V call is TRBV6-1, the J call TRBJ2-1; no reliable D call. Per germline, CDR1 MNHNS and CDR2 SASEGT. This CDR3 spans 12 amino acids. V was pared by 3 bases and J by 10 bases, with 10 bases between. This CDR3 reads CASSDIAEEQFF. The CDR3 DNA follows: TGTGCCAGCAGTGACATAGCAGAGGAGCAGTTCTTC.

The chain links TRBV12-2 to TRBJ2-1; the table assigns TRBD1, which was not confirmed against the DNA. TRBV12-2 is a documented pseudogene. The CDR3 has 16 amino acids. The CDR3 nucleotides are TGTGCAAGTCGCTTATCCGGGACAGCGTTACTAAATGAGCAGTTCTTC. Protein sequence: CASRLSGTALLNEQFF.

The count of this clone is one. The V and J genes are TRBV4-2 and TRBJ2-1, with 8 bases identical to TRBD1. This CDR3 contains 13 residues. The J segment lost 9 bases and the V segment lost 5 bases, leaving 6 bases of the junction unmatched. CDR1 and CDR2 (germline): LGHNA, YNFKEQ. CDR3 in amino acids: CASSKRTGIEQFF. The CDR3 DNA reads TGTGCCAGCAGCAAACGGACAGGGATTGAGCAGTTCTTC.

The chain joins TRBV11-3 to TRBJ2-6, with 7 bases identical to TRBD1. Unmatched junction bases numbered 5, after V lost 4 bases and J lost 2 bases. The CDR3 extends over 16 amino acids. The germline gives CDR1 SGHNT, CDR2 YENEEA. The CDR3 coding sequence is TGTGCCAGCAGCTCCTCAGGGGGACCTGGGGCCAACGTCCTGACTTTC. This codes for CASSSSGGPGANVLTF.

This clone showed up just a few times. This chain joins TRBV25-1 and TRBJ1-2; D remains unclear. V dropped 5 bases and J dropped 8 bases, with 15 bases sitting between them. CDR1 MGHDK and CDR2 SYGVNS come from the germline V gene. The length of the CDR3 is 13 residues. The CDR3 region is CASSSRGGSGYTF. Written as DNA, the CDR3 is TGTGCCAGCAGTTCCCGAGGAGGGTCGGGCTACACCTTC.

V gene TRBV11-3 combines with J gene TRBJ2-3; 7 positions agree with TRBD2. Unmatched junction bases numbered 11, after V lost 5 bases and J lost 6 bases. Germline V gene data show CDR1 as SGHNT and CDR2 as YENEEA. This CDR3 is built from 15 residues. CDR3 sequence reads: CASSPGASGGDTQYF. In DNA form, the CDR3 reads TGTGCCAGCAGCCCCGGGGCTAGCGGCGGCGATACGCAGTATTTT.

The chain carries TRBV5-1 and TRBJ2-1; 14 bases agree with TRBD2. The CDR3 spans 16 residues. CDR1 and CDR2 from the germline V gene are SGHRS and YFSETQ. V was pared by 4 bases and J by 10 bases, with 10 bases of the junction left unmatched. The CDR3 spells CASSLTTSGGAREQFF. As DNA, the CDR3 is TGCGCCAGCAGCCTTACGACTAGCGGGGGGGCAAGGGAGCAGTTCTTC.

This clone was seen only once. This chain uses TRBV7-9 with TRBJ2-3; D gene ambiguous. Trimming took off 1 base at V and 7 bases at J, with 6 bases between the two ends. This CDR3 spans 12 amino acids. Germline V lookup: CDR1 SEHNR, CDR2 FQNEAQ (reference sequence). As DNA, the CDR3 is TGTGCCAGCAGCTTAGGGCAGTATACGCAGTATTTT. Encoded protein: CASSLGQYTQYF.

The chain joins TRBV9 to TRBJ1-1; 7 bases map to TRBD1. Trimming took 4 bases from V and 0 from J; bases not matched to a gene: 6. The CDR3 has 15 residues. Germline V gene sequence: CDR1 SGDLS, CDR2 YYNGEE. The DNA of the CDR3 is TGTGCCAGCAGCTCTCAGGGGGTCATGAACACTGAAGCTTTCTTT. Translating gives CASSSQGVMNTEAFF.

The chain couples TRBV24-1 to TRBJ2-1, with 9 bases that match TRBD2. The V and J ends lost 4 bases and 4 bases, in that order; junction bases with no gene match: 4. CDR1 and CDR2 from the germline V gene are KGHDR and SFDVKD. CDR3 length: 15 residues. CDR3 DNA: TGTGCCACCAGTGAGGGCGGGGGGGTTTACAATGAGCAGTTCTTC. Protein sequence: CATSEGGGVYNEQFF.

V usage is TRBV5-5 and J usage is TRBJ2-5; 7 bases map to TRBD2. The CDR3 spans 16 residues. V lost 4 bases to trimming and J lost 4 bases; unmatched junction nucleotides: 13. Germline V gives CDR1 SGHKS, CDR2 YYEKEE (reference sequence). CDR3 sequence: CASSLGVGLGGETQYF. The DNA of the CDR3 is TGTGCCAGCAGCCTGGGGGTTGGACTAGGTGGAGAGACCCAGTACTTC.

The chain recombines TRBV6-4 with TRBJ1-1; a weak D match, TRBD1 (6 bases). Trimming left V 3 bases short and J 4 bases short, with 12 bases between. From germline, CDR1 is MRHNA and CDR2 SNTAGT. The CDR3 has 14 amino acids. DNA for the CDR3: TGTGCCAGCAGTGAAAATTTAGGGGGCACTGAAGCTTTCTTT. Residues: CASSENLGGTEAFF.

This chain connects TRBV5-4 to TRBJ1-2; D might be TRBD1 (5 bases). V lost 0 bases and J lost 4, with 13 bases in between. CDR3 length: 15 amino acids. Germline values: CDR1 SGHNT, CDR2 YYREEE (reference sequence). CDR3 nucleotides: TGTGCCAGCAGCTTGGTAGGGCAGGGAGGCTATGGCTACACCTTC. The encoded protein is CASSLVGQGGYGYTF.

This clone occurred once. The chain combines TRBV6-2 or TRBV6-3 with TRBJ2-7; D gene ambiguous. Germline loops: CDR1 MNHEY, CDR2 SVGEGT. V was pared by 5 bases and J by 3 bases, with 11 bases between. The CDR3 has 13 amino acids. As DNA, the CDR3 is TGTGCCAGCAGTATAGACACATACTACGAGCAGTACTTC. Encoded protein: CASSIDTYYEQYF.

V usage is TRBV4-3 and J usage is TRBJ2-3, with TRBD1 identical over 7 bases. The CDR3 length is 15 residues. CDR1 is LGHNA, CDR2 YSLEER, per germline. With V trimmed by 5 bases and J by 2 bases, 7 bases remained unmatched. Written as DNA, the CDR3 is TGCGCCAGCAGCGCAAACAGGGGATCCACAGATACGCAGTATTTT. Translation gives CASSANRGSTDTQYF.

This chain links TRBV7-9 with TRBJ1-4; no definite D call. Germline values: CDR1 SEHNR, CDR2 FQNEAQ (reference sequence). Trimming left V 4 bases short and J 5 bases short, with 20 bases between. CDR3 length equals 17 residues. The CDR3 region is CASSSPLTQPLNEKLFF. CDR3 nucleotide sequence: TGTGCCAGCAGCTCACCCTTGACACAGCCCTTAAATGAAAAACTGTTTTTT.

This chain joins TRBV4-2 and TRBJ1-3; D is unclear. Germline CDR1 reads LGHNA; CDR2 reads YNFKEQ. The CDR3 has 17 residues. The V and J ends lost 0 bases and 0 bases respectively, with 12 bases between them. The CDR3 DNA follows: TGTGCCAGCAGCCAAGATTATCGCGGGGTCTCTGGAAACACCATATATTTT. It codes for CASSQDYRGVSGNTIYF.

J is TRBJ1-6 and V is TRBV14; 9 nucleotides agree with TRBD1. Germline values: CDR1 SGHDN, CDR2 FVKESK. The length of the CDR3 is 14 residues. The trim removed 3 bases at V and 13 bases at J, leaving 7 bases unmatched. The CDR3 DNA follows: TGTGCCAGCAGCCAGACAGGGGGTCTTTCCCCCCTCCACTTT. This sequence encodes CASSQTGGLSPLHF.

This chain links TRBV29-1 with TRBJ1-2, with D maybe TRBD1 (5 bases). The CDR3 is 13 amino acids. Trimming took 0 bases from V and 7 from J, leaving 12 bases between them. Per the germline V gene, CDR1 is SQVTM and CDR2 is ANQGSEA. CDR3 protein: CSVEDVAGFGYTF. CDR3 nucleotides: TGCAGCGTTGAAGACGTAGCAGGGTTTGGCTACACCTTC.

The rearrangement joins TRBV7-9 to TRBJ1-1; D remains unclear. There are 16 residues in the CDR3. V lost 5 bases to trimming and J lost 2 bases, with 18 bases between them. Germline V gives CDR1 SEHNR, CDR2 FQNEAQ (reference sequence). CDR3 amino acids: CASSLGRTAPNTEAFF. CDR3 bases: TGTGCCAGCAGCCTCGGTCGAACAGCCCCAAACACTGAAGCTTTCTTT.

The rearrangement joins TRBV4-1 to TRBJ1-5, with D possibly TRBD1 on 6 matching bases. Trimming shortened V by 4 bases and J by 4 bases, and 11 bases separated the two germline ends. Germline CDR1 is MGHRA and CDR2 is YSYEKL. There are 14 residues in the CDR3. CDR3 nucleotide sequence: TGCGCCAGCAGCCGTGAGGGGGGGAATCAGCCCCAGCATTTT. Translating gives CASSREGGNQPQHF.

The V and J genes are TRBV3-1 (or the pseudogene TRBV3-2) and TRBJ2-1; possibly TRBD2 for D (6 bases). The length of the CDR3 is 15 residues. Germline V CDR1 and CDR2: LGHDT, YNNKEL (reference sequence). Trimming removed 4 bases at V and 0 bases at J, with 10 bases between. The CDR3 DNA is TGTGCCAGCAGCCCTCGGGGGACCTCCTACAATGAGCAGTTCTTC. This codes for CASSPRGTSYNEQFF.